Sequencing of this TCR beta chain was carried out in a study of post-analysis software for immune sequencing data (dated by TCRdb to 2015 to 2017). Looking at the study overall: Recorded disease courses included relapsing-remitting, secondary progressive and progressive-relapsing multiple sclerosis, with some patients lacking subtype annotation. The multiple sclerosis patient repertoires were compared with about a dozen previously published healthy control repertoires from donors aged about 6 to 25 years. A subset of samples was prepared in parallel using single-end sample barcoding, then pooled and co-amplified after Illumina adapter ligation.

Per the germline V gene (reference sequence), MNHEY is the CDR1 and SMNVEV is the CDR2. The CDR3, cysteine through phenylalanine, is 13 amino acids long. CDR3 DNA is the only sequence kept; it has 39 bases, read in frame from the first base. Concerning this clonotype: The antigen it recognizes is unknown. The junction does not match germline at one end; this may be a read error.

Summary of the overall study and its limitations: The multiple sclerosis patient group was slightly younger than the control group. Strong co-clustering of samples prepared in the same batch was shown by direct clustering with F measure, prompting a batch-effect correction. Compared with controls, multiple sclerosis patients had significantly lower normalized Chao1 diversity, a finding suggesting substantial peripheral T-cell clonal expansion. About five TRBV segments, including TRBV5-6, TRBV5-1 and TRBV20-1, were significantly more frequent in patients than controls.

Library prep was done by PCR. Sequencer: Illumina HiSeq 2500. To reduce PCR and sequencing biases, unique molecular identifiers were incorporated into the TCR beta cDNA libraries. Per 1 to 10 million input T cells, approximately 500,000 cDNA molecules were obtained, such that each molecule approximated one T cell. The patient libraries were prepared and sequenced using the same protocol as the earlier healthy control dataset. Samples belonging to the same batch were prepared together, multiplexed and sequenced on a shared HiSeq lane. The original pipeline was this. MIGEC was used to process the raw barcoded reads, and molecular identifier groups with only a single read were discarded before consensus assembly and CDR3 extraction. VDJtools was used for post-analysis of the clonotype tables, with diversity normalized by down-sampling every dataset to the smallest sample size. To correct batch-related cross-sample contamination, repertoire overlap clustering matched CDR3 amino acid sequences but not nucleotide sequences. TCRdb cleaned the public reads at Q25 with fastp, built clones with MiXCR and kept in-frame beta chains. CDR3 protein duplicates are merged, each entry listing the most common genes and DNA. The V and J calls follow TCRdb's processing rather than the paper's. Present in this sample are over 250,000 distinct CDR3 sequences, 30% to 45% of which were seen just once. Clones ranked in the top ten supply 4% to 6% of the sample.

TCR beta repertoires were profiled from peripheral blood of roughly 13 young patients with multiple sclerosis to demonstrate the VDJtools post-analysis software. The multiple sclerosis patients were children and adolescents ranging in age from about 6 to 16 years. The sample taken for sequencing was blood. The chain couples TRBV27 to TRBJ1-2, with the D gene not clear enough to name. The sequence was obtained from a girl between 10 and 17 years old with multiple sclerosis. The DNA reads TGTGCCAGCAGTGACCTGGGTAACTATGGCCACACCTTC. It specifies CASSDLGNYGHTF.